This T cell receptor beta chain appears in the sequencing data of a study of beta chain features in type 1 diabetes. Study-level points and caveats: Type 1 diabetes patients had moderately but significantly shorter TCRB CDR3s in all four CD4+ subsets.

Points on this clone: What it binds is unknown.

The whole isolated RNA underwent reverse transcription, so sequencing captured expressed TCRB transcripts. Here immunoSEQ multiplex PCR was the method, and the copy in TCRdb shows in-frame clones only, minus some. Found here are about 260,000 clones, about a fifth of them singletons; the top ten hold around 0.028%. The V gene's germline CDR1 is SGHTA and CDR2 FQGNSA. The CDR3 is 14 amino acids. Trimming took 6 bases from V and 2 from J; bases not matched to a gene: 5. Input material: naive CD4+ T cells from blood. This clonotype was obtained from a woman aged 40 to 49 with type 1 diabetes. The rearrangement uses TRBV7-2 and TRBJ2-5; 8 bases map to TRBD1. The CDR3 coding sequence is TGTGCCAGCAGACCGGGACAGGTTCAAGAGACCCAGTACTTC. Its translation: CASRPGQVQETQYF.